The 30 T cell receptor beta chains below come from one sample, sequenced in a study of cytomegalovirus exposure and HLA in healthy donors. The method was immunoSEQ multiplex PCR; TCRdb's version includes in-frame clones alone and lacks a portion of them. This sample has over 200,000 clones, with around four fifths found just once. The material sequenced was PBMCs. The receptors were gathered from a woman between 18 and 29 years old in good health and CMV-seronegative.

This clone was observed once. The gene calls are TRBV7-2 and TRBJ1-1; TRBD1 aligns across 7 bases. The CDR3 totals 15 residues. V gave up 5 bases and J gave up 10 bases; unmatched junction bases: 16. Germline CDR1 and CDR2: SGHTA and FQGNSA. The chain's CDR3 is CASSHLHQGGLAAFF. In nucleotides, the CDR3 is TGTGCCAGCAGCCATCTCCATCAGGGGGGACTAGCAGCTTTCTTT.

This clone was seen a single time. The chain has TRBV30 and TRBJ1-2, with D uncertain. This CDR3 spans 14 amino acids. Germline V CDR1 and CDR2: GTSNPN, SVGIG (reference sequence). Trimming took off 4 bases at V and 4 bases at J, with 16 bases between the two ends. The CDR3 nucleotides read TGTGCCTGGAAAGGTAATCTGGGAGGCTATGGCTACACCTTC. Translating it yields CAWKGNLGGYGYTF.

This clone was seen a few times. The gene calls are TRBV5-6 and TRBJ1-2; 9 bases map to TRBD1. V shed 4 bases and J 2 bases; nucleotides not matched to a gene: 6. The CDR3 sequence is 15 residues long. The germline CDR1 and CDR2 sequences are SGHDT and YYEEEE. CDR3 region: CASSPTGTGNYGYTF. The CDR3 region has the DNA TGTGCCAGCAGCCCGACCGGGACAGGGAACTATGGCTACACCTTC.

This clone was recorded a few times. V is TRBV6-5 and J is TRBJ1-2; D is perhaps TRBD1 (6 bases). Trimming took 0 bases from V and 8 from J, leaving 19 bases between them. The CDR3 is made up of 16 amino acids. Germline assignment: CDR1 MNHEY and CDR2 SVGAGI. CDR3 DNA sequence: TGTGCCAGCAGTTACTCGAACAGGGAACAGGTGATGGGCTACACCTTC. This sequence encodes CASSYSNREQVMGYTF.

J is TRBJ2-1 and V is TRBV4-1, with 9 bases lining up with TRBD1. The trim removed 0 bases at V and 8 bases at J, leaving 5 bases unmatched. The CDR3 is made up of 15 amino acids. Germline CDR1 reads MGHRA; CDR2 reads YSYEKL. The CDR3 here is CASSQEGTGWDEQFF. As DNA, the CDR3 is TGCGCCAGCAGCCAAGAAGGGACAGGGTGGGATGAGCAGTTCTTC.

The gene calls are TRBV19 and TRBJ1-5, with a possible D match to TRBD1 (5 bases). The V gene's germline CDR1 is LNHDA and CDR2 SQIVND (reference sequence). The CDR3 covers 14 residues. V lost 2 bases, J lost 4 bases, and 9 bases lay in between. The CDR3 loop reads CASSIRSGNQPQHF. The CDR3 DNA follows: TGTGCCAGTAGTATACGGTCAGGGAATCAGCCCCAGCATTTT.

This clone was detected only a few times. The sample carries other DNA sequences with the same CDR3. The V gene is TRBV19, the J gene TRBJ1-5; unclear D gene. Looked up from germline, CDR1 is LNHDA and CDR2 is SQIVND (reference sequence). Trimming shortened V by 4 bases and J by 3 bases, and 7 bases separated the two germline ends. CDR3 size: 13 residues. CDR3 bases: TGTGCCAGTAGTACAACAGACAATCAGCCCCAGCATTTT. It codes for CASSTTDNQPQHF.

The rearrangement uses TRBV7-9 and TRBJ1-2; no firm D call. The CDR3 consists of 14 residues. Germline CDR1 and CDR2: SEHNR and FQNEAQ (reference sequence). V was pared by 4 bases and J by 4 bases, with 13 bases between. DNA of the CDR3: TGTGCCAGCAGCTCACTACCGGGGTCCTATGGCTACACCTTC. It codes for CASSSLPGSYGYTF.

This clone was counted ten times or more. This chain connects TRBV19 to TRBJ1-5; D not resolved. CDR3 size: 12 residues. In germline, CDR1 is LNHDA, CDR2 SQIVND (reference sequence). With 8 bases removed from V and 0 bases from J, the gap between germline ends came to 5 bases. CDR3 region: CASGYSNQPQHF. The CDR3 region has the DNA TGTGCCAGTGGTTATAGCAATCAGCCCCAGCATTTT.

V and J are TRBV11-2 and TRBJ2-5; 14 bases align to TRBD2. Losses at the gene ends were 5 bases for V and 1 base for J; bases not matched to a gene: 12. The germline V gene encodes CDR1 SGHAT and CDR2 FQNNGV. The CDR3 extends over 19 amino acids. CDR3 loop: CASSLLWTSGRSGQETQYF. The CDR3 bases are TGTGCCAGCAGCCTACTATGGACTAGCGGGAGGAGCGGCCAAGAGACCCAGTACTTC.

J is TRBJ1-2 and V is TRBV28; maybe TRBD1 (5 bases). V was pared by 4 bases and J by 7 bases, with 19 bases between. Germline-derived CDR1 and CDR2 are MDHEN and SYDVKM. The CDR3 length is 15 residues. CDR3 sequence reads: CASSYTPRDSSGYTF. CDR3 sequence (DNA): TGTGCCAGCAGTTATACCCCCAGGGATTCTAGTGGCTACACCTTC.

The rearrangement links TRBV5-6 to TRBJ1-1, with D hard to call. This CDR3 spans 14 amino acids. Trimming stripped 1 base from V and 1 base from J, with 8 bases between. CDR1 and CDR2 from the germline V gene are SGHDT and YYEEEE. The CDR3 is CASSLLRPNTEAFF. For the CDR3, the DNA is TGTGCCAGCAGCTTGTTACGGCCGAACACTGAAGCTTTCTTT.

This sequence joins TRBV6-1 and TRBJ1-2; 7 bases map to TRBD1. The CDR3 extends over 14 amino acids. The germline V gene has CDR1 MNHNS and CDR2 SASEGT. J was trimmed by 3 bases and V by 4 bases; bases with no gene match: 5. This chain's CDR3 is CASSGRDRYYGYTF. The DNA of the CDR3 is TGTGCCAGCAGTGGCCGGGACAGATACTATGGCTACACCTTC.

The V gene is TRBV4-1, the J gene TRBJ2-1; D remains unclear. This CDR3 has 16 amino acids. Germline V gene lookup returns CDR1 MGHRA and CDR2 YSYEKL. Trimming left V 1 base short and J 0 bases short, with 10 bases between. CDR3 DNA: TGCGCCAGCAGCCAAGCAGAACAGTTCTCCTACAATGAGCAGTTCTTC. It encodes CASSQAEQFSYNEQFF.

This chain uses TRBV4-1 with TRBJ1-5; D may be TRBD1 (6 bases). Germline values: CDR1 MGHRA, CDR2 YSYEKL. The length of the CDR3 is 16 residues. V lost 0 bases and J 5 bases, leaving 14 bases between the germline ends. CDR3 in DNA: TGCGCCAGCAGCCAAGATCTTGGGCAGGGGTATCAGCCCCAGCATTTT. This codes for CASSQDLGQGYQPQHF.

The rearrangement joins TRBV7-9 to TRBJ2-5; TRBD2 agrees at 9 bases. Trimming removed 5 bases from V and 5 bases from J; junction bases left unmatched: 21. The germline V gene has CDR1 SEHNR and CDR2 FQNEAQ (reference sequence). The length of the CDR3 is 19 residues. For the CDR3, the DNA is TGTGCCAGCAGCCCAGAGCAGGTGGTGTTAGCGGGAGTCGCGGAGACCCAGTACTTC. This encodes CASSPEQVVLAGVAETQYF. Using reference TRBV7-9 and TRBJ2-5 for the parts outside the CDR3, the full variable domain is DTGVSQNPRHKITKRGQNVTFRCDPISEHNRLYWYRQTLGQGPEFLTYFQNEAQLEKSRLLSDRFSAERPKGSFSTLEIQRTEQGDSAMYLCASSPEQVVLAGVAETQYFGPGTRLLVL.

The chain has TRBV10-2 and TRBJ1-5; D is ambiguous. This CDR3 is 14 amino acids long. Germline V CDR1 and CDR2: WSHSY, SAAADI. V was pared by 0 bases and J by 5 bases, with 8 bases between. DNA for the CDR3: TGCGCCAGCAGTGAGTCACGGGGAGATCAGCCCCAGCATTTT. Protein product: CASSESRGDQPQHF.

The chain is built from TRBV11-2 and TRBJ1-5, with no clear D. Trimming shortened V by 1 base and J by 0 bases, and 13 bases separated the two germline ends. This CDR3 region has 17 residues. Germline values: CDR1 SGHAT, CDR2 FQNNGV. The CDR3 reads CASSLAGSTYSNQPQHF. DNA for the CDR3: TGTGCCAGCAGCTTAGCCGGCAGCACATATAGCAATCAGCCCCAGCATTTT.

The chain's CDR3 is CASAQQGAFGEKLFF. The CDR3 region has the DNA TGTGCCAGCGCCCAACAGGGGGCTTTCGGTGAAAAACTGTTTTTT. This rearrangement joins TRBV27 to TRBJ1-4; 9 bases are shared with TRBD1. V was pared by 8 bases and J by 7 bases, with 11 bases of the junction left unmatched. CDR3 length: 15 amino acids. CDR1 is MNHEY, CDR2 SMNVEV, per germline (reference sequence).

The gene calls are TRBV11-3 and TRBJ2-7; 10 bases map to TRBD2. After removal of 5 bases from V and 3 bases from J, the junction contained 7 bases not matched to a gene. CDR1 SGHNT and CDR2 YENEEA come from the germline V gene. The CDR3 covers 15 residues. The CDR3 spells CASSLGTSGVYEQYF. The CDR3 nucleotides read TGTGCCAGCAGCCTCGGAACTAGCGGGGTCTACGAGCAGTACTTC.

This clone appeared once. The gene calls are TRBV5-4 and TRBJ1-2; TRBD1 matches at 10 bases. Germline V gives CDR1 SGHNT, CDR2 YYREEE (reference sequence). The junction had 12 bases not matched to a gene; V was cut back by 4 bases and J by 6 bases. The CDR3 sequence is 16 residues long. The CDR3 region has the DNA TGTGCCAGCAGCCGCCCAACTCGGACAGGGGGGGATGGCTACACCTTC. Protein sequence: CASSRPTRTGGDGYTF.

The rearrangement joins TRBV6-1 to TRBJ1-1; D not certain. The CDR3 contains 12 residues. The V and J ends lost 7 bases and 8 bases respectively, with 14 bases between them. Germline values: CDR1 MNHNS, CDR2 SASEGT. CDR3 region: CASTLTAPEAFF. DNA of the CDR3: TGTGCCAGCACCCTCACCGCGCCAGAAGCTTTCTTT.

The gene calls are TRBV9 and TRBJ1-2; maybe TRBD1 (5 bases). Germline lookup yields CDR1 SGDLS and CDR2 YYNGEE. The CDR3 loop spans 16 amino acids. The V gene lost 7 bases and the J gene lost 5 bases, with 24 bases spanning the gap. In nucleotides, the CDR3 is TGTGCCAGCTCCGAGGATGGGGCAGGGAAAGGGTATGGCTACACCTTC. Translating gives CASSEDGAGKGYGYTF.

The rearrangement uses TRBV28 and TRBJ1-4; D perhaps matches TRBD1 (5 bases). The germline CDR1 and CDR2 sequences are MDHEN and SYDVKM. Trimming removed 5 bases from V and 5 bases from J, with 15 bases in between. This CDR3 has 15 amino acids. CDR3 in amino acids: CASSTFGTANEKLFF. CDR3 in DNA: TGTGCCAGCAGTACCTTCGGGACCGCGAATGAAAAACTGTTTTTT.

This CDR3 reads CASKEREGLTGELFF. CDR3 bases: TGTGCCAGCAAAGAGCGGGAGGGCCTCACCGGGGAGCTGTTTTTT. The rearrangement uses TRBV2 and TRBJ2-2; 10 nucleotides agree with TRBD2. V lost 7 bases to trimming and J lost 4 bases; unmatched junction nucleotides: 6. Germline CDR1 reads SNHLY; CDR2 reads FYNNEI. CDR3 length equals 15 residues.

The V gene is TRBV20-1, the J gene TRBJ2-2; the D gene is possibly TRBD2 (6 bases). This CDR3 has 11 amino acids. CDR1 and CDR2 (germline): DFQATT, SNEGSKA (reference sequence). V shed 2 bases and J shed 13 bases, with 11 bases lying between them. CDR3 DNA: TGCAGTGCTAGACAGCAGGGAGGGCTGTTTTTT. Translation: CSARQQGGLFF.

CDR3 loop: CASSLAGIPYEQYF. The CDR3 coding sequence is TGTGCCAGCAGCTTAGCGGGAATACCCTACGAGCAGTACTTC. The J gene is TRBJ2-7, the V gene TRBV7-9, with no clear D. The CDR3 covers 14 residues. Germline V gene data show CDR1 as SEHNR and CDR2 as FQNEAQ (reference sequence). The V and J ends lost 0 bases and 2 bases respectively, with 8 bases between them. The full variable domain, its missing parts supplied by reference TRBV7-9 and TRBJ2-7, is DTGVSQNPRHKITKRGQNVTFRCDPISEHNRLYWYRQTLGQGPEFLTYFQNEAQLEKSRLLSDRFSAERPKGSFSTLEIQRTEQGDSAMYLCASSLAGIPYEQYFGPGTRLTVT.

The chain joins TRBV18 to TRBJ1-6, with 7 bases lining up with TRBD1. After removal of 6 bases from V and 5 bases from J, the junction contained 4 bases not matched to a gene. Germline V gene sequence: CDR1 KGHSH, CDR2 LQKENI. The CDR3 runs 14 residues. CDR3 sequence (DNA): TGTGCCAGCTCCCCCGGGACAGATAATTCACCCCTCCACTTT. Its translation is CASSPGTDNSPLHF.

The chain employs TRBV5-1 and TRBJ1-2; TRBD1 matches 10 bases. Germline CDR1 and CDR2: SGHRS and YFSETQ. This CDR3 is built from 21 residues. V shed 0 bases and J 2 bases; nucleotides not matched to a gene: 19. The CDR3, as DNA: TGCGCCAGCAGCTTGGGGTCGGAGGTGGCAAAGCCGGGACAGGGGAACTATGGCTACACCTTC. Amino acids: CASSLGSEVAKPGQGNYGYTF.

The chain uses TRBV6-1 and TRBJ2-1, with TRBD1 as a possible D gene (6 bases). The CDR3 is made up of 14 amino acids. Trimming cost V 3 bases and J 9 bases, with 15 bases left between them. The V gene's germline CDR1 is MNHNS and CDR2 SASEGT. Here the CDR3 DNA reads TGTGCCAGCAGTGACAGGGGAAGAATTGGTGAGCAGTTCTTC. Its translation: CASSDRGRIGEQFF.